These T cell receptor beta chains were read from a single sample in a study of CD8 T cells in ankylosing spondylitis. In TCRdb, the 5' RACE reads were re-called with MiXCR into one record per CDR3 protein. The sample has about 210,000 distinct CDR3 sequences, just under 7.5% seen once; the top ten hold approximately 14%. The specimen was blood, either unsorted or a sorted T cell fraction (not recorded which). The receptor source for this set is a male donor with ankylosing spondylitis. Each CDR3 is given with its conserved first and last residue. D genes are given only for firm matches. Clone size, where shown, is once, few, many, or a class for clones that have expanded.

TRBJ1-3	many	.	TRBV11-2	CASSLESSLGNTIYF	TGTGCCAGCAGCTTAGAGTCTAGCCTGGGAAACACCATATATTTT
TRBJ2-7	few	.	TRBV7-9	CASIPLGGGIYEQYF	TGTGCCAGCATCCCCTTGGGGGGAGGAATATACGAGCAGTACTTC
TRBJ1-2	many	.	TRBV7-9	CASSTSTYYGYTF	TGTGCCAGCAGCACAAGTACTTACTATGGCTACACCTTC
TRBJ2-3	many	TRBD2	TRBV9	CASSPRLATDTQYF	TGTGCCAGCAGCCCACGACTAGCCACAGATACGCAGTATTTT
TRBJ2-3	many	.	TRBV7-9	CASKGESTQYF	TGTGCCAGCAAAGGGGAATCGACGCAGTATTTT
TRBJ2-7	many	.	TRBV7-9	CASSTQKSSYEQYF	TGTGCCAGCAGCACACAGAAGAGCTCCTACGAGCAGTACTTC
TRBJ2-4	many	.	TRBV3-1	CASSQVAASRGIQYF	TGTGCCAGCAGCCAAGTTGCCGCTTCCCGGGGCATTCAGTACTTC
TRBJ2-1	.	.	TRBV28	CASSFASNSYNEQFF	TGTGCCAGCAGTTTTGCGTCTAACTCCTACAATGAGCAGTTCTTC
TRBJ2-1	many	.	TRBV15	CATSSDAGLSTRFF	TGTGCCACCAGCAGCGACGCGGGCCTATCGACGCGGTTCTTC
TRBJ2-1	many	.	TRBV9	CASSVEGGYLNEQFF	TGTGCCAGCAGCGTAGAGGGGGGGTATTTGAATGAGCAGTTCTTC
TRBJ1-1	many	TRBD1	TRBV7-6	CASSARTGRTEAFF	TGTGCCAGCAGCGCAAGGACAGGGAGGACTGAAGCTTTCTTT
TRBJ2-1	many	TRBD2	TRBV15	CATTASGSYNEQFF	TGTGCCACCACGGCCAGCGGGAGTTACAATGAGCAGTTCTTC
TRBJ2-5	few	.	TRBV20-1	CSARGRVQETQYF	TGCAGTGCTAGGGGACGGGTACAAGAGACCCAGTACTTC
TRBJ2-3	many	.	TRBV11-2	CASSLPGGQYF	TGTGCCAGCAGCCTCCCGGGTGGGCAGTATTTT
TRBJ1-2	many	.	TRBV7-9	CASSLAGVYGYTF	TGTGCCAGCAGCTTAGCGGGGGTCTATGGCTACACCTTC
TRBJ1-2	few	.	TRBV6-2/TRBV6-3	CASSYLRQDYGYTF	TGTGCCAGCAGTTATTTGCGACAAGACTATGGCTACACCTTC
TRBJ2-2	.	.	TRBV2	CASSEGRSRELFF	TGTGCCAGCAGTGAAGGGCGTTCTCGGGAGCTGTTTTTT
TRBJ2-1	many	TRBD2	TRBV29-1	CSVRARLAGEKDNEQFF	TGCAGCGTCAGGGCGAGACTAGCGGGCGAGAAAGACAATGAGCAGTTCTTC
TRBJ2-1	many	TRBD2	TRBV28	CASSLRLAGMNEQFF	TGTGCCAGCAGTTTACGACTAGCGGGAATGAATGAGCAGTTCTTC
TRBJ1-4	.	.	TRBV3-1	CASSHVTFIPNEKLFF	TGTGCCAGCAGCCACGTGACTTTCATCCCGAATGAAAAACTGTTTTTT
TRBJ2-7	many	.	TRBV29-1	CSVEDRAYEQYF	TGCAGCGTTGAAGACCGGGCCTACGAGCAGTACTTC
TRBJ2-2	.	.	TRBV5-6	CASSPTPNTGELFF	TGTGCCAGCAGCCCGACACCGAACACCGGGGAGCTGTTTTTT
TRBJ2-7	few	.	TRBV7-9	CASAVVSYEQYF	TGTGCCAGCGCAGTAGTTTCCTACGAGCAGTACTTC
TRBJ1-1	many	TRBD1	TRBV7-6	CASSIRGKAEAFF	TGTGCCAGCAGCATCAGGGGGAAGGCTGAAGCTTTCTTT
TRBJ1-2	.	.	TRBV5-8	CASSFLGNGYTF	TGTGCCAGCAGCTTTTTGGGGAATGGCTACACCTTC
TRBJ2-1	many	TRBD2	TRBV6-4	CASSDSRGLAENEQFF	TGTGCCAGCAGTGACTCGAGGGGACTAGCGGAGAATGAGCAGTTCTTC
TRBJ2-5	few	TRBD1	TRBV7-8	CASSDRGLETQYF	TGTGCCAGCAGCGACAGGGGGCTGGAGACCCAGTACTTC
TRBJ2-7	once	.	TRBV5-5	CASSLEEVWTYEQYF	TGTGCCAGCAGCTTGGAGGAGGTTTGGACTTACGAGCAGTACTTC